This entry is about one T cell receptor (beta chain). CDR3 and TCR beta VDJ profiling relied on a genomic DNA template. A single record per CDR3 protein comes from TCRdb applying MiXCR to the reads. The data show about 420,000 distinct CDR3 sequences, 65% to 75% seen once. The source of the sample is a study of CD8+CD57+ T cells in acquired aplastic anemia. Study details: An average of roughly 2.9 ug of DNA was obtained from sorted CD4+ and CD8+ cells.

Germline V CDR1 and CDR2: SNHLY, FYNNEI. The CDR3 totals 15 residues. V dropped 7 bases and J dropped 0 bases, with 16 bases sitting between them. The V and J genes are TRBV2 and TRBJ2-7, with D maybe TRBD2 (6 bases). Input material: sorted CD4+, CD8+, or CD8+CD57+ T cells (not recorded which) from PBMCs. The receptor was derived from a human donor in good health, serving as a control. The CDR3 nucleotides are TGTGCCAGCAACGCGGGACGCCTAAGCTCCTACGAGCAGTACTTC. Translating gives CASNAGRLSSYEQYF.